This T cell receptor (beta chain) was captured by sequencing in a study of identical twins. This clonotype was detected only a few times. TCRdb fed the 5' RACE reads into MiXCR, producing one record per CDR3 protein. The repertoire holds fewer than 250,000 distinct CDR3 sequences, more than 15% seen once, with 40% to 45% in the top ten. These data are also associated with another study on T cells expressing NK-cell markers.

This receptor was taken from a young woman in good health. Sequencing was performed on CD8+ T cells sorted from blood.

The DNA for the CDR3 is TGTGCCAGCACCATAGGGGCAGCCTGGGAAGCTTTCTTT. Amino acid sequence: CASTIGAAWEAFF. The chain employs TRBV12-3 or TRBV12-4 and TRBJ1-1; a weak D match, TRBD1 (5 bases). V was clipped by 7 bases and J by 8 bases, with 17 bases between them. This CDR3 region has 13 residues.